A selection of T cell receptor beta chains follows, all from one sample in a study of shared clonotypes between healthy human individuals. This table comes from immunoSEQ multiplex PCR, and its TCRdb copy is limited to in-frame clones, with some not included. The sample holds 2 million to 2.5 million clones; roughly 93% are singletons and the top ten take 0.39%. The specimen sequenced was naive CD4+ T cells from PBMCs. The receptors were sampled from a man between 18 and 35 years old in good health. Some clones in this sample may be carry-over from other donors' samples. Both conserved end residues are trimmed from each CDR3.

V gene,CDR3 protein
TRBV7-9,ASSLNSIYQGKAF
TRBV7-2,ASSLSYTSYEQY
TRBV15,ATSRGGDEQF
TRBV10-3,AISAGGEQY
TRBV19,ASSIQLAGGTDTQY
TRBV7-9,ASSLAGTLQETQY
TRBV30,AWSLRVSNQPQH
TRBV4-2,ASSQESNQPQH
TRBV6-6,ASRRLAGPYNEQF
TRBV6-6,ASTGTRVHEQY
TRBV10-3,AITPRGGDNNYGYT
TRBV9,ASSARELEETQY
TRBV10-3,AISDRPGTDTQY
TRBV11-2,ASSATFAAGGRETQY
TRBV2,ASGRQGRDDTQY
TRBV2,ASSDFGENTEAF
TRBV11-2,ASSLIASWGYEQY
TRBV5-4,ASREGEGLWETQY
TRBV28,ASSSSSWNTEAF
TRBV9,ASSPRTSGRLYNEQF
TRBV7-3,ASSLGAHGSTDTQY
TRBV7-2,ASSNSGETQY
TRBV4-1,ASSQAVLAGNLYNEQF
TRBV2,ASRGDSPSTEAF
TRBV2,ASSELAGLQETQY
TRBV9,ASSVPPLYEQY
TRBV10-3,AISESIPSSGRALGEQF
TRBV14,ASSHARGEEKLF
TRBV5-4,ASSSSGASSYNEQF
TRBV9,ASSVGSGRAGTDTQY
TRBV28,ASSFVYRVNTEAF
TRBV6-6,ASSGLAGAKNIQY
TRBV2,ASSAPSVSTDTQY
TRBV18,ASSPTPSQETQY
TRBV7-2,ASSFIRSGGRGSNQPQH
TRBV2,ASNRGPDANYGYT
TRBV5-1,ASSLEGGASGDEQF
TRBV9,ASSVDLSGELF
TRBV7-6,ASSQDNNQPQH
TRBV28,ATSEGPRDGETQY
TRBV28,ASESGRKQETQY
TRBV4-1,ASSQEDRGTSRETQY
TRBV7-9,ASSLGGRGNGYT
TRBV4-2,ASSHSPGPTDTQY
TRBV5-1,ASSLGRATLGDTQY
TRBV15,ATSRDIVAGQHEQY
TRBV5-1,ASSREGQVITGELF
TRBV5-5,ASSLAPTGAGEAQY
TRBV5-4,ASSYPGADTQY
TRBV5-1,ASSFRTDFEQF
TRBV13,ASSLYGDGNTIY
TRBV9,ASSVDGRNTIY
TRBV9,ASSPKREFGKSYEQY
TRBV6-6,ASSPGGLIDYGYT
TRBV5-1,ASSLAVGADTQY
TRBV13,ASSPRATGAPWAVASTDTQY
TRBV5-1,ASRFSSGLLVQY
TRBV14,ASSQAISYNEQF
TRBV2,ASSAVLSTDTQY
TRBV9,ASSVSSGSHNTGELF